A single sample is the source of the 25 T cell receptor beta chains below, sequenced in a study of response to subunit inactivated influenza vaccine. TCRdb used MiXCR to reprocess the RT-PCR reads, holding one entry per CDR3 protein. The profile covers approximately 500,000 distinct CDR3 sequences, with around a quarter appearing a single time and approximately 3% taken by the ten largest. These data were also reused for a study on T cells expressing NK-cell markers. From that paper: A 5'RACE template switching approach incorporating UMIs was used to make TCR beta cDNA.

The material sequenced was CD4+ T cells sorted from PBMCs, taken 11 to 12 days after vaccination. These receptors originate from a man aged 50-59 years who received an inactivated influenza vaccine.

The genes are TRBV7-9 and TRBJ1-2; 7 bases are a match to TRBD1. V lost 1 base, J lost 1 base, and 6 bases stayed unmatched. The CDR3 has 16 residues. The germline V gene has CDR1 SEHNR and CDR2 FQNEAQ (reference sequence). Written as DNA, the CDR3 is TGTGCCAGCAGCTTAGTCTGGGACAGACTTAACTATGGCTACACCTTC. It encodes CASSLVWDRLNYGYTF. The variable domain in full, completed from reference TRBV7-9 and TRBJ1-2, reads DTGVSQNPRHKITKRGQNVTFRCDPISEHNRLYWYRQTLGQGPEFLTYFQNEAQLEKSRLLSDRFSAERPKGSFSTLEIQRTEQGDSAMYLCASSLVWDRLNYGYTFGSGTRLTVV.

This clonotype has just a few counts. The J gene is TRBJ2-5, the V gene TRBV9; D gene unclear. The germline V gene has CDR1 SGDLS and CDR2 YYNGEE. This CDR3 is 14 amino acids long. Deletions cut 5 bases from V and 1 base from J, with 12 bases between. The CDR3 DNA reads TGTGCCAGCAGTCGGGCAGGACCCCAAGAGACCCAGTACTTC. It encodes CASSRAGPQETQYF.

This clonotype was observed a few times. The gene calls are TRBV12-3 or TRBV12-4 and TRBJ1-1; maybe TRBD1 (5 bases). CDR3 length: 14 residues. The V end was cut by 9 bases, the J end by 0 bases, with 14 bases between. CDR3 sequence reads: CASIYRGLNTEAFF. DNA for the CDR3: TGTGCCAGTATATATCGGGGGTTGAACACTGAAGCTTTCTTT.

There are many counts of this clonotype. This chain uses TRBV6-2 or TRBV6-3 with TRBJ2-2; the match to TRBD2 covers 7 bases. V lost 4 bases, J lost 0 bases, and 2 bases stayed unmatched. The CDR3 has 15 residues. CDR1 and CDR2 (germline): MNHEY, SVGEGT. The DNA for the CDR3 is TGTGCCAGCAGTTTCCTAGCGGCGAACACCGGGGAGCTGTTTTTT. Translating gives CASSFLAANTGELFF.

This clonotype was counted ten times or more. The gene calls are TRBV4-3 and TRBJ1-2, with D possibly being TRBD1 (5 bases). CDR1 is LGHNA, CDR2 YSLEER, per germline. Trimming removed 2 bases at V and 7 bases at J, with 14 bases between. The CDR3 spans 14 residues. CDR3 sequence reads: CASSQSRGGSGYTF. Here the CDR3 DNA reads TGCGCCAGCAGCCAAAGCCGGGGGGGAAGTGGCTACACCTTC.

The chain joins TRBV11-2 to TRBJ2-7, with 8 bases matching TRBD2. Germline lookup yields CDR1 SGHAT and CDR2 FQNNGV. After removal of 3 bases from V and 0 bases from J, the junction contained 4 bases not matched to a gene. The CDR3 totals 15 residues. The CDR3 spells CASSFQRGSSYEQYF. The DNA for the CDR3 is TGTGCCAGCAGCTTTCAGCGGGGGAGCTCCTACGAGCAGTACTTC.

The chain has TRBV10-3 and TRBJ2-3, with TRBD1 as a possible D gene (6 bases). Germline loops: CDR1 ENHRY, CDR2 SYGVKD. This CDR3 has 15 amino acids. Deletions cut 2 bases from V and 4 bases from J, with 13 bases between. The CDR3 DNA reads TGTGCCATCAGTGAGGGGGGCAGGCCCGCAGATACGCAGTATTTT. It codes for CAISEGGRPADTQYF.

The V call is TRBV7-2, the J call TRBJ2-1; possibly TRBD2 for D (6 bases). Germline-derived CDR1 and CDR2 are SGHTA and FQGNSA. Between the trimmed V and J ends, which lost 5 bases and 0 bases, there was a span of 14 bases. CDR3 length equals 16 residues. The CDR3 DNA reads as TGTGCCAGCAGCGGGGACTTTTTCGGCTCCTACAATGAGCAGTTCTTC. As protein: CASSGDFFGSYNEQFF.

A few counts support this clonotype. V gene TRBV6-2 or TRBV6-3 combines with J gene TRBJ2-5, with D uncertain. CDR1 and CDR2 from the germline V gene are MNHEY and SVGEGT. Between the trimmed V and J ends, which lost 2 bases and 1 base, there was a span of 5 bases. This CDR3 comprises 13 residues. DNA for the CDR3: TGTGCCAGCAGTTACCCAGGCCAAGAGACCCAGTACTTC. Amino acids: CASSYPGQETQYF.

The CDR3 protein is CSGQPYDRVTEAFF. CDR3 DNA: TGCAGCGGCCAGCCTTATGACAGGGTAACTGAAGCTTTCTTT. The V and J genes are TRBV29-1 and TRBJ1-1; TRBD1 matches at 7 bases. There are 14 residues in the CDR3. The junction had 13 bases not matched to a gene; V was cut back by 7 bases and J by 5 bases. CDR1 is SQVTM, CDR2 ANQGSEA, per germline.

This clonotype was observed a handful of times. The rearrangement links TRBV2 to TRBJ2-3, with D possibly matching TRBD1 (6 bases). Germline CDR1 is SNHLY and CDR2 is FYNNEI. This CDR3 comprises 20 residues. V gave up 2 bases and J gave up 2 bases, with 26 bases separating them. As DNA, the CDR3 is TGTGCCAGCAGTGAACCACGGGCACAGGGTTTTTCTCTGGACACAGATACGCAGTATTTT. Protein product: CASSEPRAQGFSLDTDTQYF.

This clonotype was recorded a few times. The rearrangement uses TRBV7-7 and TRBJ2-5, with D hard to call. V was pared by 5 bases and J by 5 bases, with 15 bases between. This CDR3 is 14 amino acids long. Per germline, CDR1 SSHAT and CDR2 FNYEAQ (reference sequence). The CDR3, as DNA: TGTGCCAGCAGCCCGTCCGGGTCCATTGAGACCCAGTACTTC. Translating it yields CASSPSGSIETQYF.

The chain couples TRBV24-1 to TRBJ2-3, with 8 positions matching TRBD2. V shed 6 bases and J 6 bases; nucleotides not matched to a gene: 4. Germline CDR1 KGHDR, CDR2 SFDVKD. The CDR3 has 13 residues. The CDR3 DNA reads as TGTGCCACCAGTAGCGGGGGCCGGGATACGCAGTATTTT. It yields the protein CATSSGGRDTQYF.

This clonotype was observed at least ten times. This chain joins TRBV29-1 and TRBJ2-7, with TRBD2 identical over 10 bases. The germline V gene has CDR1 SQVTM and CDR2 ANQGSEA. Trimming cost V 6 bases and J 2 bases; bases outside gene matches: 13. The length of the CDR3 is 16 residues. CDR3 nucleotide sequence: TGCAGCGTCAAAGACGTCGGCGGACTAGCGGCCTACGAGCAGTACTTC. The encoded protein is CSVKDVGGLAAYEQYF.

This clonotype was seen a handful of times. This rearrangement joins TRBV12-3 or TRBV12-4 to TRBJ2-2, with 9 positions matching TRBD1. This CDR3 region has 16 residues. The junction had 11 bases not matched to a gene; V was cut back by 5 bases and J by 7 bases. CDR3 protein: CASSAQTGGAGGELFF. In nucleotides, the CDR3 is TGTGCCAGCAGTGCACAAACAGGGGGCGCCGGCGGGGAGCTGTTTTTT.

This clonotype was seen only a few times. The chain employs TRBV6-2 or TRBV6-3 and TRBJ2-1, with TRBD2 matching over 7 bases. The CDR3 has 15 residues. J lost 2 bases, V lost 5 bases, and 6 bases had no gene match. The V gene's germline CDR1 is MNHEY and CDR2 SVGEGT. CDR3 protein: CASSHSGVTYNEQFF. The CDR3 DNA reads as TGTGCCAGCAGTCACAGCGGGGTTACCTACAATGAGCAGTTCTTC.

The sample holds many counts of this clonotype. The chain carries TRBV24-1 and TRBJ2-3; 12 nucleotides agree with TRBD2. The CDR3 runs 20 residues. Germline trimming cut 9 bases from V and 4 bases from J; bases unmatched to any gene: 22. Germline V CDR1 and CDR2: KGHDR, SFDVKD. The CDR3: CATQKGWASGRASLADTQYF. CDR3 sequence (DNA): TGTGCCACCCAAAAAGGGTGGGCTAGCGGGAGGGCCTCCCTCGCAGATACGCAGTATTTT.

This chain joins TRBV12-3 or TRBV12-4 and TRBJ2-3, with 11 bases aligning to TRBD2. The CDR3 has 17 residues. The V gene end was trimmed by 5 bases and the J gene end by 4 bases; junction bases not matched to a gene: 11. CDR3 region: CASSTFRLAGKADTQYF. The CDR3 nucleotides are TGTGCCAGCAGTACGTTCCGACTAGCGGGAAAGGCAGATACGCAGTATTTT.

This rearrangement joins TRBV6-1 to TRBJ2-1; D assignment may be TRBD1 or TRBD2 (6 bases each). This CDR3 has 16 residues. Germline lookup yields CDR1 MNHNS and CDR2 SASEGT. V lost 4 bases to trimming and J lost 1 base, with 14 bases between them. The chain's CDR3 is CASSGGRDQSYNEQFF. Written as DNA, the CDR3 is TGTGCCAGCAGTGGGGGGCGGGACCAATCCTACAATGAGCAGTTCTTC.

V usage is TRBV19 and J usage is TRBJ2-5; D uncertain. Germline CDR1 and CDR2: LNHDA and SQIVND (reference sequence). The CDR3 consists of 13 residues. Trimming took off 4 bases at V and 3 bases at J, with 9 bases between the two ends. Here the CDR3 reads CASSTARKETQYF. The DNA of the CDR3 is TGTGCCAGTAGTACAGCAAGAAAAGAGACCCAGTACTTC.

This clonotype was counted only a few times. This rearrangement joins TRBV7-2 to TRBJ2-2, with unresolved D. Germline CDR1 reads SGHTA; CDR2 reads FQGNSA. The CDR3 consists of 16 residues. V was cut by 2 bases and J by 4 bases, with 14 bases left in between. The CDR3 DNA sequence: TGTGCCAGCAGCTTATCCACGGCCCGTGGCACCGGGGAGCTGTTTTTT. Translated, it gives CASSLSTARGTGELFF.

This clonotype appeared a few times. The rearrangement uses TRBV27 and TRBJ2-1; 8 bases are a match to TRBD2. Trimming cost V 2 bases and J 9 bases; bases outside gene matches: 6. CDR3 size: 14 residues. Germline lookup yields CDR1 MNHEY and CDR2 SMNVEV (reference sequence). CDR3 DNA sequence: TGTGCCAGCAGTTTAATCGGGAGGGCCGCTGAGCAGTTCTTC. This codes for CASSLIGRAAEQFF.

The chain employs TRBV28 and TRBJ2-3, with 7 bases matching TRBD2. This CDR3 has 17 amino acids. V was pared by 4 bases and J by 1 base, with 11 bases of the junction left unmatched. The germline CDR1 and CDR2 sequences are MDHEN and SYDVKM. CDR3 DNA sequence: TGTGCCAGCAGTTATCCCCCGGGGGGAACCCGCACAGATACGCAGTATTTT. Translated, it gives CASSYPPGGTRTDTQYF.

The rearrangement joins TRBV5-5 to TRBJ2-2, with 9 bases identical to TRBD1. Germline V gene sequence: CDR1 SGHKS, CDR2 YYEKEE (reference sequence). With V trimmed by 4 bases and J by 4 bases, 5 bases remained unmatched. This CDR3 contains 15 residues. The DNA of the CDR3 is TGTGCCAGCAGCGCGACAGGGGGGAGCACCGGGGAGCTGTTTTTT. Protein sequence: CASSATGGSTGELFF.

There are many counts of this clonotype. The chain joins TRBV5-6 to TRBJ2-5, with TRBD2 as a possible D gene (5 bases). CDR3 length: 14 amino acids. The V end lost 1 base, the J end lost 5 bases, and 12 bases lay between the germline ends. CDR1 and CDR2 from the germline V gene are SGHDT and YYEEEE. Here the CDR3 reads CASSLPMGVETQYF. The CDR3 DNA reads TGTGCCAGCAGCTTGCCTATGGGAGTGGAGACCCAGTACTTC.